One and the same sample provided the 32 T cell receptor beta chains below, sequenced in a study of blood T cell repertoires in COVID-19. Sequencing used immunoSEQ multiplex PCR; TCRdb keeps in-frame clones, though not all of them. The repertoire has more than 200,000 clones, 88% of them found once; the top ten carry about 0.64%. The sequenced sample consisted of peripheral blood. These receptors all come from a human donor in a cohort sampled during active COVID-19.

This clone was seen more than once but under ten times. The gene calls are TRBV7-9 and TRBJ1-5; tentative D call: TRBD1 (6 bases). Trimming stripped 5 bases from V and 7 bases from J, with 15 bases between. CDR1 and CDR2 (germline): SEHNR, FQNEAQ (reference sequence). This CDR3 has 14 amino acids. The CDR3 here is CASSVTGSVQPQHF. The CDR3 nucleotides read TGTGCCAGCAGCGTTACAGGGTCCGTCCAGCCCCAGCATTTT.

This chain's CDR3 is CASSYRAQNRHEQYF. CDR3 bases: TGTGCCAGCAGTTACCGTGCACAAAACAGGCACGAGCAGTACTTC. J is TRBJ2-7 and V is TRBV6-2 or TRBV6-3; maybe TRBD1 (5 bases). The CDR3 is made up of 15 amino acids. V dropped 2 bases and J dropped 5 bases, with 16 bases sitting between them. The germline CDR1 and CDR2 sequences are MNHEY and SVGEGT.

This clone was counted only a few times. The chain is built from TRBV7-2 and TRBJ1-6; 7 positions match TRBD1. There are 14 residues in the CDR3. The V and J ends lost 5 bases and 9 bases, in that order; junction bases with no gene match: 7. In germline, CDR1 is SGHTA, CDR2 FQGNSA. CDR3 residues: CASSDRAGRSPLHF. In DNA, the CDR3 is TGTGCCAGCAGCGACAGGGCAGGGCGTTCACCCCTCCACTTT.

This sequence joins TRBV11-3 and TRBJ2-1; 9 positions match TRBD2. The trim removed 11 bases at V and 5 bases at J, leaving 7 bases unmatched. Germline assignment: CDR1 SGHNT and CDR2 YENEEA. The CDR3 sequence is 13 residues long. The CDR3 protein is CASSGLADNEQFF. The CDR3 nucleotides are TGTGCCTCCTCGGGACTAGCCGACAATGAGCAGTTCTTC. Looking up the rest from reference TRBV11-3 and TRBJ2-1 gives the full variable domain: EAGVVQSPRYKIIEKKQPVAFWCNPISGHNTLYWYLQNLGQGPELLIRYENEEAVDDSQLPKDRFSAERLKGVDSTLKIQPAELGDSAVYLCASSGLADNEQFFGPGTRLTVL.

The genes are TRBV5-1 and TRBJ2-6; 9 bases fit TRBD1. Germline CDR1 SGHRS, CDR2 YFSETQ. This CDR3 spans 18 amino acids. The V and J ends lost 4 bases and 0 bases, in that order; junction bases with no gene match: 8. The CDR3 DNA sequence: TGCGCCAGCAGCGTGACCGGGACAGGGAACTCTGGGGCCAACGTCCTGACTTTC. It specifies CASSVTGTGNSGANVLTF.

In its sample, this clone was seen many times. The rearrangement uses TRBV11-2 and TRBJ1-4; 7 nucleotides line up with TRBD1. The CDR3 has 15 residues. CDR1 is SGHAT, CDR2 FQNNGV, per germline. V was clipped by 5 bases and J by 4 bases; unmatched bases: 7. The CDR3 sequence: CASSHSTGINEKLFF. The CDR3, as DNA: TGTGCCAGCAGCCATTCGACAGGGATTAATGAAAAACTGTTTTTT.

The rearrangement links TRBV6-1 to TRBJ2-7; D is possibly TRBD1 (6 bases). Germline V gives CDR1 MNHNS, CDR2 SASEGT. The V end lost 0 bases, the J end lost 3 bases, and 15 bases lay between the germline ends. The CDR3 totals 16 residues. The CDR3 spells CASSEALPGHRYEQYF. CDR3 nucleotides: TGTGCCAGCAGTGAAGCTCTCCCGGGACATCGCTACGAGCAGTACTTC.

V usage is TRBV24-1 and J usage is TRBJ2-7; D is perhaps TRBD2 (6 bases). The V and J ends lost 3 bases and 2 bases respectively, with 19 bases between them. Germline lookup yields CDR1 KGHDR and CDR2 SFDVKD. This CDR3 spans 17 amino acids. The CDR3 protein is CATSDHTRPGRPYEQYF. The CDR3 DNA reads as TGTGCCACCAGTGATCATACCCGGCCGGGGAGGCCCTACGAGCAGTACTTC.

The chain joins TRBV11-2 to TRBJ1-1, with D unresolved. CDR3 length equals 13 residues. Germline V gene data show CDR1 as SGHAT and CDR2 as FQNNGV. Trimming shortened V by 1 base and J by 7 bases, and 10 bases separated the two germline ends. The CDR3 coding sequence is TGTGCCAGCAGCTTAGTCTTGACGGGTGAAGCTTTCTTT. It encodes CASSLVLTGEAFF. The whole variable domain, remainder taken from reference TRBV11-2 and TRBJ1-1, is EAGVAQSPRYKIIEKRQSVAFWCNPISGHATLYWYQQILGQGPKLLIQFQNNGVVDDSQLPKDRFSAERLKGVDSTLKIQPAKLEDSAVYLCASSLVLTGEAFFGQGTRLTVV.

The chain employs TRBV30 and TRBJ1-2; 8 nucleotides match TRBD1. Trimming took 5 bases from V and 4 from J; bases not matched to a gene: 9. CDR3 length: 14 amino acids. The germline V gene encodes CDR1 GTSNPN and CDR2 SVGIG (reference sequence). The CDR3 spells CAWEDRGLSYGYTF. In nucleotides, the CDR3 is TGTGCCTGGGAAGACAGGGGTTTAAGCTATGGCTACACCTTC.

The CDR3 bases are TGTGCCAGCAGCCTGGCAGGGGGCAACAATTCACCCCTCCACTTT. Translating it yields CASSLAGGNNSPLHF. The V call is TRBV7-9, the J call TRBJ1-6; 8 bases map to TRBD1. The CDR3 is made up of 15 amino acids. V lost 5 bases and J lost 7; bases outside the gene matches: 7. The germline V gene encodes CDR1 SEHNR and CDR2 FQNEAQ (reference sequence).

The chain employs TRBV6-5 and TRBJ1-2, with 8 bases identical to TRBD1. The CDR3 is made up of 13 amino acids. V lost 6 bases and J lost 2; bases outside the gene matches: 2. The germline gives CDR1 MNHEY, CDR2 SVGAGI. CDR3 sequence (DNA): TGTGCCAGCAGGGCAGGGGGCAACTATGGCTACACCTTC. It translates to CASRAGGNYGYTF.

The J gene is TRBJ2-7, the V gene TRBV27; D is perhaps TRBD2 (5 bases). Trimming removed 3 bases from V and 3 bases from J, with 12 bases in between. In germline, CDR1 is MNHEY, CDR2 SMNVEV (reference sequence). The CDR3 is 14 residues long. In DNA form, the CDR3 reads TGTGCCAGCAGTTTTGCACCGGGGAACTACGAGCAGTACTTC. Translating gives CASSFAPGNYEQYF.

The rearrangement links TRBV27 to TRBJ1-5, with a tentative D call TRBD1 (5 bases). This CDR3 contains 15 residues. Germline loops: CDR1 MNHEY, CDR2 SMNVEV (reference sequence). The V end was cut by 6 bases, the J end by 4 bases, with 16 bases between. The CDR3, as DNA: TGTGCCAGCAGCTGGCGGGGCTACTCGAATCAGCCCCAGCATTTT. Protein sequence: CASSWRGYSNQPQHF.

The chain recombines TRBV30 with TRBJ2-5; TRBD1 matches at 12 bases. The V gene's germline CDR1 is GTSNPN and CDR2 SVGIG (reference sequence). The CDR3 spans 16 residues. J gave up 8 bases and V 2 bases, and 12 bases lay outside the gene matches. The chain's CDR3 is CAWSTAGTGGAETQYF. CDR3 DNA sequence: TGTGCCTGGAGTACGGCCGGGACAGGGGGCGCCGAAACCCAGTACTTC.

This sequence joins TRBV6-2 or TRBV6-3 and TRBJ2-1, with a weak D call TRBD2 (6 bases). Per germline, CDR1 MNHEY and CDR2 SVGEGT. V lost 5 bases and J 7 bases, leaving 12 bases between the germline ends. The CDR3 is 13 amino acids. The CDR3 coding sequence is TGTGCCAGCAGTCGGGACTTCCCTAATGAGCAGTTCTTC. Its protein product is CASSRDFPNEQFF.

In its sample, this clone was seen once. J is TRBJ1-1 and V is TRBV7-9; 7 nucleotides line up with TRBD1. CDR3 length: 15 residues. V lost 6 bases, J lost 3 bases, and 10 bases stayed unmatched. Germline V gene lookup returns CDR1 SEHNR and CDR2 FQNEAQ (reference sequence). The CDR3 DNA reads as TGTGCCAGCAGTAAGACAGGGCACGCGGACACTGAAGCTTTCTTT. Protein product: CASSKTGHADTEAFF.

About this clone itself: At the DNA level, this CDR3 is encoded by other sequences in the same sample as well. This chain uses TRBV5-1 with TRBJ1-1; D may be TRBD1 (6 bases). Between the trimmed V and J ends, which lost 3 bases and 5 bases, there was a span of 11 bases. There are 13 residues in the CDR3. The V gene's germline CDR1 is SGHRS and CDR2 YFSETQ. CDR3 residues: CASSSQGGTEAFF. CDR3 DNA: TGCGCCAGCAGCTCACAGGGAGGGACTGAAGCTTTCTTT.

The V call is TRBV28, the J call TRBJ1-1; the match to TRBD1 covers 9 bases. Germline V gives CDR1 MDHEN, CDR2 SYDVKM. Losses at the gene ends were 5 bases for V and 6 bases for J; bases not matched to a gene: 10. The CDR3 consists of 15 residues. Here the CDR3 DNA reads TGTGCCAGCAGTGACCGGACAGGGGCGAGGCCTGAAGCTTTCTTT. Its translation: CASSDRTGARPEAFF.

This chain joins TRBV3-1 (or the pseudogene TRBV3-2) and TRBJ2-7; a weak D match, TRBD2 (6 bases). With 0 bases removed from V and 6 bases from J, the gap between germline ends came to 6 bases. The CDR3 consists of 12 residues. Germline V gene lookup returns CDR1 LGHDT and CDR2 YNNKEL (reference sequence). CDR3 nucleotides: TGTGCCAGCAGCCAAGAGGGGGGCGAGCAGTACTTC. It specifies CASSQEGGEQYF.

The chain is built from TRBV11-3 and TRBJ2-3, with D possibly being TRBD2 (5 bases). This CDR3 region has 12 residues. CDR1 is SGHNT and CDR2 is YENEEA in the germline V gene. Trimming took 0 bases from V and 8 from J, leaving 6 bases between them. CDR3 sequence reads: CASSLDRGTQYF. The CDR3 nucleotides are TGTGCCAGCAGCTTAGATCGGGGTACGCAGTATTTT. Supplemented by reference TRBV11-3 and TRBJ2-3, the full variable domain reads EAGVVQSPRYKIIEKKQPVAFWCNPISGHNTLYWYLQNLGQGPELLIRYENEEAVDDSQLPKDRFSAERLKGVDSTLKIQPAELGDSAVYLCASSLDRGTQYFGPGTRLTVL.

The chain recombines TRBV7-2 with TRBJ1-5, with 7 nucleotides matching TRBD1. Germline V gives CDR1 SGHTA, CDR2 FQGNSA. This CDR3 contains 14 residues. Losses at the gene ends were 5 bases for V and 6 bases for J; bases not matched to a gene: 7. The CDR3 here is CASSTRQGSQPQHF. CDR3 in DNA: TGTGCCAGCAGCACCAGACAGGGAAGTCAGCCCCAGCATTTT.

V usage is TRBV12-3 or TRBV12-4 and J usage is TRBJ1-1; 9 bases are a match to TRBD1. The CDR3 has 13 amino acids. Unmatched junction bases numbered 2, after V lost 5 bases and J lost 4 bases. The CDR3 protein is CASSGTGTTEAFF. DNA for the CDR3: TGTGCCAGCAGTGGGACAGGGACCACTGAAGCTTTCTTT.

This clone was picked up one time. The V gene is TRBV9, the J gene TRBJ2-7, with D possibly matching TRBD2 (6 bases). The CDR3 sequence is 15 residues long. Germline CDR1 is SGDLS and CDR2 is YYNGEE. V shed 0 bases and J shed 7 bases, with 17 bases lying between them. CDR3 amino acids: CASSVAGEMFYEQYF. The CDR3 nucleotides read TGTGCCAGCAGCGTAGCGGGAGAAATGTTTTATGAGCAGTACTTC.

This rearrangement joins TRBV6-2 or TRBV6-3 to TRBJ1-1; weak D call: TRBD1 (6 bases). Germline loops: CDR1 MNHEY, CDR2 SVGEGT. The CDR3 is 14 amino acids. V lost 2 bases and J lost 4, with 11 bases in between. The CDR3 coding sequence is TGTGCCAGCAGTTACCTCGGGACAACCACTGAAGCTTTCTTT. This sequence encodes CASSYLGTTTEAFF.

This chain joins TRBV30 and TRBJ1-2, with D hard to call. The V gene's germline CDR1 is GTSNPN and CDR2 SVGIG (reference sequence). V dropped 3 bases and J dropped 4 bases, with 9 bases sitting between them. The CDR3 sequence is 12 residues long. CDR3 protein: CAWRDTRYGYTF. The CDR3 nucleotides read TGTGCCTGGAGAGACACCCGCTATGGCTACACCTTC.

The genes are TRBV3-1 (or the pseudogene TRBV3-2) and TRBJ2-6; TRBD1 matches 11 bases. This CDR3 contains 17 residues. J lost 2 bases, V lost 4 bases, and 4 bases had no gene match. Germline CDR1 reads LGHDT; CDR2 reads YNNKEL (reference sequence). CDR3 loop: CASSPRTGGAGANVLTF. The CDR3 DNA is TGTGCCAGCAGCCCACGGACAGGGGGCGCTGGGGCCAACGTCCTGACTTTC.

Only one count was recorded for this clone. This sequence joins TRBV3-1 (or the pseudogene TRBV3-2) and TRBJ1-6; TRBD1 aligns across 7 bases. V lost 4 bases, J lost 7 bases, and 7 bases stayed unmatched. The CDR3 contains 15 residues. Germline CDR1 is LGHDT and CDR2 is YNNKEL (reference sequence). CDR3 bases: TGTGCCAGCAGCCGCATAGCACAGGGGAATTCACCCCTCCACTTT. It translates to CASSRIAQGNSPLHF.

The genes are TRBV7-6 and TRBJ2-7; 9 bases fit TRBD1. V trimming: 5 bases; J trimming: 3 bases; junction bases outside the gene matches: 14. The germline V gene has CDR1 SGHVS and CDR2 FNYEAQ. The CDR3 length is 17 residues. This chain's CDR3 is CASSPKRPGQGIYEQYF. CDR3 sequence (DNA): TGTGCCAGCAGCCCGAAACGACCGGGACAGGGAATCTACGAGCAGTACTTC.

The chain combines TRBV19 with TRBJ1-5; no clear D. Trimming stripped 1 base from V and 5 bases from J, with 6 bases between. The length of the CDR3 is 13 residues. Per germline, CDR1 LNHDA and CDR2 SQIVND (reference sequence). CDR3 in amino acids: CASSIVRDQPQHF. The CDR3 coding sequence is TGTGCCAGTAGTATAGTACGAGATCAGCCCCAGCATTTT.

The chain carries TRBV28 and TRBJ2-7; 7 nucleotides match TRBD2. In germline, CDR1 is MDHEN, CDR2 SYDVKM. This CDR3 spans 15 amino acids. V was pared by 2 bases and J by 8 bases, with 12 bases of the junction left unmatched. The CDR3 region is CASSLGVAGPSKQYF. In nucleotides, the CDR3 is TGTGCCAGCAGTTTAGGGGTAGCGGGCCCTTCGAAGCAGTACTTC.

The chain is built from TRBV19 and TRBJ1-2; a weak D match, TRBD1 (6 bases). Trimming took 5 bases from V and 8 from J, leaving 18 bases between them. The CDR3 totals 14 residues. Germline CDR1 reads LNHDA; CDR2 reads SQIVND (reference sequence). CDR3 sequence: CASSPGVRAQGYTF. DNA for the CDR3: TGTGCCAGTAGTCCAGGGGTGAGGGCGCAAGGCTACACCTTC.